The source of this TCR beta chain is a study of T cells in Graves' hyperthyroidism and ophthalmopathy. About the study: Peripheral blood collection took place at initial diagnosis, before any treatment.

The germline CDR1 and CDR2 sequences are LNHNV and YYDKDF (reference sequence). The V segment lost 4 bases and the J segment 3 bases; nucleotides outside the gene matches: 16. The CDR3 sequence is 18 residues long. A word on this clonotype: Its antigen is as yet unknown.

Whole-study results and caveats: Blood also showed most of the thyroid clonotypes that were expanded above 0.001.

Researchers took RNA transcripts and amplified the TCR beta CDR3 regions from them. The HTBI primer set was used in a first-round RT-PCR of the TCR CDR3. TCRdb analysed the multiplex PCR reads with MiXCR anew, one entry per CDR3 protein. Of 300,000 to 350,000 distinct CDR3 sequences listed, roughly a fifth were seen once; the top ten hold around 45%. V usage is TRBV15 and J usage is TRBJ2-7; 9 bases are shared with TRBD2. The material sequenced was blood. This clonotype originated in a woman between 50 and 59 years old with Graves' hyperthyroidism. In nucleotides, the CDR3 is TGTGCCACCAGCACCTTACAGCTAACCGGGACTAGCCGCTACGAGCAGTACTTC. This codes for CATSTLQLTGTSRYEQYF.